These 3 T cell receptor beta chains originate from one sample sequenced in a study of T cells after yellow fever vaccination. TCRdb reprocessed the 5' RACE reads with MiXCR, giving one entry per CDR3 protein. The profile shows about 500,000 distinct CDR3 sequences, less than 20% of them singletons. Sequenced here: PBMCs, sampled more than 4 days after the first yellow fever vaccination. The receptors shown here come from a young man who received the YFV17D yellow fever vaccine.

This clonotype was recorded a few times. This rearrangement joins TRBV4-1 to TRBJ2-3; D not certain. V lost 0 bases to trimming and J lost 0 bases, with 4 bases between them. The germline gives CDR1 MGHRA, CDR2 YSYEKL. The CDR3 consists of 14 residues. The CDR3, as DNA: TGCGCCAGCAGCCAAGAACATAGCACAGATACGCAGTATTTT. Its protein product is CASSQEHSTDTQYF.

This clonotype was observed a handful of times. This CDR3 reads CASSQARFSGAFF. The CDR3 DNA reads TGCGCCAGCAGCCAAGCGAGGTTTAGTGGAGCTTTCTTT. The chain employs TRBV4-3 and TRBJ1-1; D remains unclear. The length of the CDR3 is 13 residues. Looked up from germline, CDR1 is LGHNA and CDR2 is YSLEER. The ends were cut back, 1 base at V and 10 bases at J, with 13 bases in the middle.

The gene calls are TRBV7-2 and TRBJ1-5, with TRBD1 matching over 10 bases. J was trimmed by 2 bases and V by 2 bases; bases with no gene match: 3. The CDR3 sequence is 16 residues long. Germline V gene lookup returns CDR1 SGHTA and CDR2 FQGNSA. The CDR3 loop is CASSLRGTGGNQPQHF. The CDR3 coding sequence is TGTGCCAGCAGCTTACGCGGGACAGGGGGCAATCAGCCCCAGCATTTT.